This T cell receptor beta chain was profiled in a study of blood T cell repertoires in COVID-19. This table comes from immunoSEQ multiplex PCR, and its TCRdb copy is limited to in-frame clones, with some not included. The sample has nearly 65,000 clones, about 86% seen once. With V trimmed by 0 bases and J by 3 bases, 6 bases remained unmatched. From germline, CDR1 is SGDLS and CDR2 YYNGEE. The CDR3 runs 16 residues. The genes are TRBV9 and TRBJ2-7; the match to TRBD1 covers 10 bases. The receptor was isolated from a human donor in a cohort sampled during active COVID-19. Sequencing input: peripheral blood. CDR3 DNA sequence: TGTGCCAGCAGCGTAGGACAGGGGGCAGACGGCTACGAGCAGTACTTC. It codes for CASSVGQGADGYEQYF.